One and the same sample provided the 27 T cell receptor beta chains below, sequenced in a study of shared clonotypes between healthy human individuals (dated by TCRdb to the early 2020s). Libraries were prepared through the immunoSEQ multiplex PCR assay. The clones in this table, taken by TCRdb from immuneACCESS, are in-frame only. Not every clone is retained; where verified, under half of the shortfall comes from an unresolved V gene, and the cause of the rest is unknown. The sample table lists fewer than 1.8 million clones, just under 99% of them with a count of one. About 0.34% of the sample goes to the ten largest clones. Sequencing input: naive CD4+ T cells sorted from blood. According to the study, the label for this sample's cell subset or site signals: CD45RA+ positively selected. The origin of the receptors is a man aged 30 to 45 in good health.

This clone appeared once. This rearrangement joins TRBV5-1 to TRBJ1-1; D is possibly TRBD1 (6 bases). Germline V gene data show CDR1 as SGHRS and CDR2 as YFSETQ. The CDR3 consists of 17 residues. Trimming took off 1 base at V and 0 bases at J, with 16 bases between the two ends. The CDR3 sequence is CASSLQPQGGMNTEAFF. The CDR3 DNA follows: TGCGCCAGCAGCTTGCAGCCACAGGGTGGAATGAACACTGAAGCTTTCTTT.

This sequence joins TRBV4-1 and TRBJ2-1; perhaps TRBD2 as D (5 bases). Germline CDR1 and CDR2: MGHRA and YSYEKL. CDR3 size: 15 residues. Trimming removed 2 bases at V and 9 bases at J, with 17 bases between. CDR3 sequence: CASSQFHGRESEQFF. CDR3 coding DNA: TGCGCCAGCAGCCAATTCCACGGCCGGGAAAGTGAGCAGTTCTTC.

This clone was seen just once. The V call is TRBV2, the J call TRBJ1-5, with unresolved D. Germline lookup yields CDR1 SNHLY and CDR2 FYNNEI. The CDR3 extends over 13 amino acids. Between the trimmed V and J ends, which lost 4 bases and 7 bases, there was a span of 11 bases. Here the CDR3 reads CASSVDKYQPQHF. The CDR3 nucleotides are TGTGCCAGCAGTGTCGACAAGTACCAGCCCCAGCATTTT.

The chain joins TRBV18 to TRBJ2-7; 10 nucleotides agree with TRBD1. The trim removed 2 bases at V and 3 bases at J, leaving 4 bases unmatched. Germline assignment: CDR1 KGHSH and CDR2 LQKENI. This CDR3 is built from 15 residues. Here the CDR3 reads CASSPGTGAVYEQYF. The CDR3 nucleotides are TGTGCCAGCTCACCAGGGACAGGGGCCGTCTACGAGCAGTACTTC.

The chain has TRBV10-3 and TRBJ2-7, with a weak D call TRBD2 (5 bases). CDR1 and CDR2 (germline): ENHRY, SYGVKD. The CDR3 length is 11 residues. V gave up 10 bases and J gave up 5 bases, with 12 bases separating them. This CDR3 reads CATSSGDEQYF. The DNA for the CDR3 is TGTGCCACCTCTTCCGGGGACGAGCAGTACTTC.

This clone appeared a single time. This chain connects TRBV7-8 to TRBJ2-3, with D tentatively TRBD2 (6 bases). The CDR3 covers 14 residues. Trimming cost V 7 bases and J 13 bases, with 24 bases left between them. The V gene's germline CDR1 is SGHVS and CDR2 FQNEAQ. The CDR3 DNA follows: TGTGCCAGCAAGATTCTCACCGGGGACTCTGTTGAGTATTTT. Its protein product is CASKILTGDSVEYF.

The chain uses TRBV27 and TRBJ2-3; 8 bases are shared with TRBD2. The CDR3 has 16 residues. Trimming took 7 bases from V and 4 from J; bases not matched to a gene: 13. CDR1 and CDR2 from the germline V gene are MNHEY and SMNVEV (reference sequence). The CDR3 DNA follows: TGTGCCAGCACCCTTATGGCGGGAGGTCCCGCAGATACGCAGTATTTT. It is translated as CASTLMAGGPADTQYF.

The CDR3 region has the DNA TGCGCCAGCAGCTTGGGTAGCGCCTCAAGCACAGATACGCAGTATTTT. Its protein product is CASSLGSASSTDTQYF. The V call is TRBV5-1, the J call TRBJ2-3; weak D call: TRBD2 (5 bases). With 0 bases removed from V and 0 bases from J, the gap between germline ends came to 11 bases. CDR1 is SGHRS, CDR2 YFSETQ, per germline. The CDR3 has 16 amino acids. Together with reference TRBV5-1 and TRBJ2-3, the CDR3 gives the full variable domain: KAGVTQTPRYLIKTRGQQVTLSCSPISGHRSVSWYQQTPGQGLQFLFEYFSETQRNKGNFPGRFSGRQFSNSRSEMNVSTLELGDSALYLCASSLGSASSTDTQYFGPGTRLTVL.

The J gene is TRBJ2-7, the V gene TRBV9; either TRBD1 or TRBD2 may fit D (5 bases each). V was clipped by 2 bases and J by 7 bases, with 19 bases between them. CDR1 is SGDLS, CDR2 YYNGEE, per germline. The CDR3 totals 15 residues. In DNA form, the CDR3 reads TGTGCCAGCAGCGTGACCGGGACCAACGTAGAAGAGCAGTACTTC. Translated, it gives CASSVTGTNVEEQYF.

This sequence joins TRBV11-2 and TRBJ1-4, with TRBD1 matching 7 bases. Germline V gene data show CDR1 as SGHAT and CDR2 as FQNNGV. The CDR3 is 15 residues long. The junction had 10 bases not matched to a gene; V was cut back by 4 bases and J by 8 bases. In DNA form, the CDR3 reads TGTGCCAGCAGCTGGGGACAGATCTCTTTAGAAAAACTGTTTTTT. This sequence encodes CASSWGQISLEKLFF.

The rearrangement uses TRBV2 and TRBJ2-2; no clear D gene. V was pared by 7 bases and J by 2 bases, with 11 bases between. Germline assignment: CDR1 SNHLY and CDR2 FYNNEI. The CDR3 is made up of 14 amino acids. The CDR3 sequence: CASTQEFNTGELFF. As DNA, the CDR3 is TGTGCCAGCACCCAGGAATTTAACACCGGGGAGCTGTTTTTT.

This chain connects TRBV18 to TRBJ1-5; 7 bases align to TRBD1. CDR3 length: 16 residues. Germline V gene sequence: CDR1 KGHSH, CDR2 LQKENI. V trimming: 2 bases; J trimming: 2 bases; junction bases outside the gene matches: 6. The CDR3, as DNA: TGTGCCAGCTCACCATGGGACAGCCTCGGCAATCAGCCCCAGCATTTT. Translated, it gives CASSPWDSLGNQPQHF. The variable domain in full, completed from reference TRBV18 and TRBJ1-5, reads NAGVMQNPRHLVRRRGQEARLRCSPMKGHSHVYWYRQLPEEGLKFMVYLQKENIIDESGMPKERFSAEFPKEGPSILRIQQVVRGDSAAYFCASSPWDSLGNQPQHFGDGTRLSIL.

A word on this clone: Other DNA sequences from this sample encode an identical CDR3 as well. The chain couples TRBV18 to TRBJ2-7; D remains ambiguous. Germline V CDR1 and CDR2: KGHSH, LQKENI. Deletions cut 3 bases from V and 3 bases from J, with 6 bases between. This CDR3 spans 12 amino acids. CDR3 DNA: TGTGCCAGCTCACCGAGTAACTACGAGCAGTACTTC. Its translation: CASSPSNYEQYF.

On this clone itself: This specimen includes other DNA sequences encoding the same CDR3. The V and J genes are TRBV6-1 and TRBJ2-3; TRBD2 agrees at 15 bases. Looked up from germline, CDR1 is MNHNS and CDR2 is SASEGT. J lost 6 bases, V lost 6 bases, and 4 bases had no gene match. The CDR3 consists of 15 residues. This chain's CDR3 is CASSGLAGGPDTQYF. In nucleotides, the CDR3 is TGTGCCAGCAGCGGACTAGCGGGAGGGCCGGATACGCAGTATTTT.

This clone was found once. The V call is TRBV10-3, the J call TRBJ2-3; 8 bases align to TRBD1. Germline V gene sequence: CDR1 ENHRY, CDR2 SYGVKD. The V gene end was trimmed by 2 bases and the J gene end by 1 base; junction bases not matched to a gene: 2. This CDR3 has 15 residues. The CDR3 protein is CAISEVDRGTDTQYF. DNA for the CDR3: TGTGCCATCAGTGAGGTGGACAGGGGCACAGATACGCAGTATTTT.

The chain employs TRBV5-1 and TRBJ1-2; no clear D gene. The V end was cut by 0 bases, the J end by 4 bases, with 10 bases between. Germline CDR1 reads SGHRS; CDR2 reads YFSETQ. The CDR3 runs 14 residues. Written as DNA, the CDR3 is TGCGCCAGCAGCTTGGGGACCCCGACCTATGGCTACACCTTC. Amino acids: CASSLGTPTYGYTF.

The chain joins TRBV10-2 to TRBJ2-7, with TRBD1 matching over 7 bases. The V segment lost 6 bases and the J segment 4 bases; nucleotides outside the gene matches: 9. The CDR3 runs to 14 residues. The germline V gene has CDR1 WSHSY and CDR2 SAAADI. The CDR3 is CASREMGQRYEQYF. Written as DNA, the CDR3 is TGCGCCAGCAGAGAAATGGGACAGCGATACGAGCAGTACTTC.

CDR3 residues: CASRPGSSGELFF. CDR3 nucleotides: TGTGCCAGCAGACCTGGGTCGTCAGGGGAGCTGTTTTTT. The chain recombines TRBV6-5 with TRBJ2-2; unclear D gene. The CDR3 length is 13 residues. Trimming cost V 6 bases and J 8 bases, with 13 bases left between them. The germline CDR1 and CDR2 sequences are MNHEY and SVGAGI.

The rearrangement joins TRBV6-5 to TRBJ1-4; D uncertain. Looked up from germline, CDR1 is MNHEY and CDR2 is SVGAGI. CDR3 size: 15 residues. V was trimmed by 5 bases and J by 10 bases, leaving 20 bases between them. The CDR3: CASSPLPNPVGKLFF. In DNA, the CDR3 is TGTGCCAGCAGTCCCCTTCCCAACCCAGTCGGAAAACTGTTTTTT.

V and J are TRBV7-6 and TRBJ2-1; either TRBD1 or TRBD2 may fit D (6 bases each). The V gene's germline CDR1 is SGHVS and CDR2 FNYEAQ. The length of the CDR3 is 14 residues. Between the trimmed V and J ends, which lost 4 bases and 9 bases, there was a span of 16 bases. CDR3 region: CASSYLLGGGEQFF. CDR3 nucleotide sequence: TGTGCCAGCAGCTATCTGCTAGGGGGAGGTGAGCAGTTCTTC.

V gene TRBV9 combines with J gene TRBJ1-4; tentatively, D is TRBD1 (5 bases). The CDR3 is 16 amino acids. Deletions cut 0 bases from V and 4 bases from J, with 13 bases between. CDR1 and CDR2 (germline): SGDLS, YYNGEE. Written as DNA, the CDR3 is TGTGCCAGCAGCGTAGCGCTTGGGGGGATTAATGAAAAACTGTTTTTT. This sequence encodes CASSVALGGINEKLFF.

The chain joins TRBV5-8 to TRBJ2-1; 11 bases map to TRBD2. The length of the CDR3 is 17 residues. Germline assignment: CDR1 SGHTS and CDR2 YDEGEE. J was trimmed by 3 bases and V by 4 bases; bases with no gene match: 9. CDR3 region: CASSGTTSGSIYNEQFF. DNA for the CDR3: TGTGCCAGCAGCGGGACCACTAGCGGGAGCATCTACAATGAGCAGTTCTTC.

The count of this clone is one. The V call is TRBV15, the J call TRBJ1-1; possibly TRBD1 for D (5 bases). CDR1 is LNHNV, CDR2 YYDKDF, per germline (reference sequence). The CDR3 spans 15 residues. The V end lost 0 bases, the J end lost 0 bases, and 8 bases lay between the germline ends. This CDR3 is CATSREIRVNTEAFF. The CDR3 DNA sequence: TGTGCCACCAGCAGAGAAATCAGGGTGAACACTGAAGCTTTCTTT.

The chain uses TRBV30 and TRBJ2-7, with D unclear. The CDR3 has 15 amino acids. Germline assignment: CDR1 GTSNPN and CDR2 SVGIG (reference sequence). Trimming left V 0 bases short and J 2 bases short, with 14 bases between. This CDR3 is CAWSVKAKTTYEQYF. DNA of the CDR3: TGTGCCTGGAGTGTAAAAGCGAAAACGACCTACGAGCAGTACTTC.

The chain joins TRBV5-1 to TRBJ1-1; D is ambiguous. There are 13 residues in the CDR3. V shed 2 bases and J shed 4 bases, with 9 bases lying between them. Germline assignment: CDR1 SGHRS and CDR2 YFSETQ. The CDR3 reads CASSFGSGTEAFF. CDR3 sequence (DNA): TGCGCCAGCAGCTTTGGTTCTGGCACTGAAGCTTTCTTT.

The rearrangement links TRBV19 to TRBJ2-7; 7 bases align to TRBD1. CDR1 LNHDA and CDR2 SQIVND come from the germline V gene (reference sequence). CDR3 size: 15 residues. V was clipped by 3 bases and J by 9 bases; unmatched bases: 14. The CDR3, as DNA: TGTGCCAGTAGTATCTCCGGGACAGATAGAGGGGTGCAGTACTTC. Translation: CASSISGTDRGVQYF.

The chain employs TRBV4-1 and TRBJ2-5; the match to TRBD2 covers 7 bases. The ends lost 2 bases at V and 4 bases at J; junction bases unmatched: 4. This CDR3 has 14 residues. The germline gives CDR1 MGHRA, CDR2 YSYEKL. This CDR3 is CASSQPWGGETQYF. The CDR3 region has the DNA TGCGCCAGCAGCCAACCTTGGGGGGGAGAGACCCAGTACTTC.